This T cell receptor beta chain was recovered during a study of T cell clonality in common variable immunodeficiency. The assay was immunoSEQ multiplex PCR, and TCRdb's table has in-frame clones only and misses some. Observed in the sample are roughly 51,000 clones, none of them singletons. This clone showed up many times. Coverage ceases 3 residues before the CDR3 finishes, and the germline J gene fills in the end. Donors gave 5 to 8 ml heparinized peripheral whole blood. This CDR3 has 15 amino acids. V dropped 2 bases and J dropped 7; count of bases not matched to a gene: 7. Germline-derived CDR1 and CDR2 are SGHDT and YYEEEE.

J is TRBJ2-1 and V is TRBV5-6; 9 bases line up with TRBD2. Material: peripheral blood mononuclear cells. The receptor was derived from a person between 18 and 75 years old in good health. The CDR3 here is CASSLLAGDRNEQFF. CDR3 DNA, as far as it was read: TGTGCCAGCAGCTTATTAGCGGGAGATAGGAATGAG.